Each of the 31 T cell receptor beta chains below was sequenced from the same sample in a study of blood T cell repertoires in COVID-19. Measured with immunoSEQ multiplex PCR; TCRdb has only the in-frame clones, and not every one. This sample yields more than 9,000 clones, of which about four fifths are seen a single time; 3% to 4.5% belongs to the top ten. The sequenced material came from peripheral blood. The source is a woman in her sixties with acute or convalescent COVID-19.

The CDR3 region is CASSSRRVGPPEAFF. The CDR3 DNA follows: TGTGCCAGCAGCTCCCGTCGGGTGGGGCCCCCTGAAGCTTTCTTT. The chain uses TRBV7-9 and TRBJ1-1, with D perhaps matching TRBD1 (5 bases). V lost 4 bases, J lost 6 bases, and 18 bases lay in between. This CDR3 comprises 15 residues. Germline V lookup: CDR1 SEHNR, CDR2 FQNEAQ (reference sequence).

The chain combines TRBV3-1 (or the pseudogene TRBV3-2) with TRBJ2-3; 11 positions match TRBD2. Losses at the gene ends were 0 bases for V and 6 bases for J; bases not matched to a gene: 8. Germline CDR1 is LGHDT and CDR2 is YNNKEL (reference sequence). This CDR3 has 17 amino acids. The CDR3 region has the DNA TGTGCCAGCAGCCAAGACTTAGCGGGGGGGCCCGTGGATACGCAGTATTTT. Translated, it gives CASSQDLAGGPVDTQYF.

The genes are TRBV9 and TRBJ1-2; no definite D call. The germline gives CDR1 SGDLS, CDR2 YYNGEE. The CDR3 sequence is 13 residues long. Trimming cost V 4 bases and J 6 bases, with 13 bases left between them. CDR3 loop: CASSLSFSDGYTF. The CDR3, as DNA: TGTGCCAGCAGCCTCTCTTTTTCGGATGGCTACACCTTC.

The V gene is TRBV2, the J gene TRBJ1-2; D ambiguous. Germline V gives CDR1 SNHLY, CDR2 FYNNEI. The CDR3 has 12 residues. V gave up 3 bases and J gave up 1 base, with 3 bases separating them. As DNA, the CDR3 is TGTGCCAGCAGTGACAATAACTATGGCTACACCTTC. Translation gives CASSDNNYGYTF.

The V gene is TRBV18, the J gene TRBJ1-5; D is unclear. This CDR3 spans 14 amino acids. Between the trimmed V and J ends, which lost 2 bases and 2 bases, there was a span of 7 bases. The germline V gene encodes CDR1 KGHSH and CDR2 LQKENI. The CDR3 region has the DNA TGTGCCAGCTCACCATCCGGGGGCAATCAGCCCCAGCATTTT. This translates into CASSPSGGNQPQHF. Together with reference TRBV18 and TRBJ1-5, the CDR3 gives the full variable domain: NAGVMQNPRHLVRRRGQEARLRCSPMKGHSHVYWYRQLPEEGLKFMVYLQKENIIDESGMPKERFSAEFPKEGPSILRIQQVVRGDSAAYFCASSPSGGNQPQHFGDGTRLSIL.

As DNA, the CDR3 is TGTGCCAGCAGCTCGTTAGCGGGGGCTGCCTACGAGCAGTACTTC. Translated: CASSSLAGAAYEQYF. V and J are TRBV7-2 and TRBJ2-7, with 9 nucleotides matching TRBD2. The CDR3 spans 15 residues. The germline V gene encodes CDR1 SGHTA and CDR2 FQGNSA. V lost 4 bases and J lost 2; bases outside the gene matches: 6.

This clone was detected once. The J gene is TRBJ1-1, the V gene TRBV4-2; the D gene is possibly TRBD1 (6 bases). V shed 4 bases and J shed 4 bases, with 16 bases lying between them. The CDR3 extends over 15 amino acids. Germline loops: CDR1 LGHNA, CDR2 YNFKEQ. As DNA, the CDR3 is TGTGCCAGCAGCCTCGACACAGGGTGGGGCACTGAAGCTTTCTTT. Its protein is CASSLDTGWGTEAFF.

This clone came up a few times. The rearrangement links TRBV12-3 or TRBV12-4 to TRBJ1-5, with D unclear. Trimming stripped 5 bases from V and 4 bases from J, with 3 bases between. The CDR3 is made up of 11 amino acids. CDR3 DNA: TGTGCCAGCAGTACAAATCAGCCCCAGCATTTT. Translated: CASSTNQPQHF.

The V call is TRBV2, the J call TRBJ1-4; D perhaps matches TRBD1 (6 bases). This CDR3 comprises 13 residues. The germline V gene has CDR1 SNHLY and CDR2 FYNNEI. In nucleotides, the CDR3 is TGTGCTCTCGGACAGACCCTTAATGAAAAACTGTTTTTT. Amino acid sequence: CALGQTLNEKLFF.

CDR3 residues: CASSLVMGGYGYTF. The CDR3 coding sequence is TGTGCCAGCAGCTTAGTAATGGGAGGCTATGGCTACACCTTC. The chain has TRBV5-6 and TRBJ1-2; D call uncertain. Germline CDR1 is SGHDT and CDR2 is YYEEEE. CDR3 size: 14 residues. Trimming stripped 2 bases from V and 4 bases from J, with 12 bases between.

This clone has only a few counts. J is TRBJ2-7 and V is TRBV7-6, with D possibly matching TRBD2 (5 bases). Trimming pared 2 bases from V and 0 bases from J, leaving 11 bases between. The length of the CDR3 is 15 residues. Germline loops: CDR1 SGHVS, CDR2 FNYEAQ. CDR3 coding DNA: TGTGCCAGCAGCTTACTCGGGGATCTCTCCTACGAGCAGTACTTC. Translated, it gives CASSLLGDLSYEQYF.

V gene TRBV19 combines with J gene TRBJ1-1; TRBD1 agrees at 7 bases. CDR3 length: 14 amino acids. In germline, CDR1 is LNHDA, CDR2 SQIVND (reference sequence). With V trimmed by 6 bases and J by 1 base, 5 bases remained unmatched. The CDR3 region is CASRAGTANTEAFF. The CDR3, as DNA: TGTGCCAGTAGGGCCGGGACAGCGAACACTGAAGCTTTCTTT. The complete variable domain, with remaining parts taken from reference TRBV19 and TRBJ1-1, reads DGGITQSPKYLFRKEGQNVTLSCEQNLNHDAMYWYRQDPGQGLRLIYYSQIVNDFQKGDIAEGYSVSREKKESFPLTVTSAQKNPTAFYLCASRAGTANTEAFFGQGTRLTVV.

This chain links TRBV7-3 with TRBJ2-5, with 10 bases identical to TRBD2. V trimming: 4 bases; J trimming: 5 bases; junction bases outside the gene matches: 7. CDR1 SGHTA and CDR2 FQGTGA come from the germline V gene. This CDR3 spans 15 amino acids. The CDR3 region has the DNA TGTGCCAGCAGCTCCATAGCGGGGGGCGTTGAGACCCAGTACTTC. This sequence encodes CASSSIAGGVETQYF.

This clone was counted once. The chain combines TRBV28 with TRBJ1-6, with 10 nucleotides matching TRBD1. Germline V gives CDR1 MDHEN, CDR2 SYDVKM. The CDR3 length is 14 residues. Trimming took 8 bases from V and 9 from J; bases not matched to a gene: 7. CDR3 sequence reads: CASGSGTGASPLHF. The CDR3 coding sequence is TGTGCCAGCGGATCCGGGACAGGGGCTTCACCCCTCCACTTT. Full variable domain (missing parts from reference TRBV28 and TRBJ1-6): DVKVTQSSRYLVKRTGEKVFLECVQDMDHENMFWYRQDPGLGLRLIYFSYDVKMKEKGDIPEGYSVSREKKERFSLILESASTNQTSMYLCASGSGTGASPLHFGNGTRLTVT.

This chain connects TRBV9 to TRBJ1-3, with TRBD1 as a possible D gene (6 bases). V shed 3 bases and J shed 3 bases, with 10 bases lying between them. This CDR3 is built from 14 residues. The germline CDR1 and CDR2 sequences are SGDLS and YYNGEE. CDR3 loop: CASSATGSGNTIYF. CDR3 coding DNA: TGTGCCAGCAGCGCCACAGGGAGTGGAAACACCATATATTTT.

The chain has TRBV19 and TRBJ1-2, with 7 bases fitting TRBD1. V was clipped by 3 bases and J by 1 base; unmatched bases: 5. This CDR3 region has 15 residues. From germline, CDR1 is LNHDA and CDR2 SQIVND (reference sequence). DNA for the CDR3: TGTGCCAGTAGTATGGGGCGGGACAGTAACTATGGCTACACCTTC. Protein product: CASSMGRDSNYGYTF.

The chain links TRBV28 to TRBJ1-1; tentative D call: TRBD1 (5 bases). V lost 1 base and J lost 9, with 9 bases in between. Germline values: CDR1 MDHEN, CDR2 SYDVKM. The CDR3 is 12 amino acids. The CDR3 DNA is TGTGCCAGCAGTTTATCCCGACAGAAAGCTTTCTTT. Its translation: CASSLSRQKAFF. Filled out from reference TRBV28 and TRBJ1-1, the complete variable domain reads DVKVTQSSRYLVKRTGEKVFLECVQDMDHENMFWYRQDPGLGLRLIYFSYDVKMKEKGDIPEGYSVSREKKERFSLILESASTNQTSMYLCASSLSRQKAFFGQGTRLTVV.

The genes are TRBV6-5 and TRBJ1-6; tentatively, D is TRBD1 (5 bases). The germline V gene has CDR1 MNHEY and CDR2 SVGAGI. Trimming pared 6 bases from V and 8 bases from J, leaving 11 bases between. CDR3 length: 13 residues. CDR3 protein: CASRQGADSPLHF. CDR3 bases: TGTGCCAGCAGGCAAGGGGCGGATTCACCCCTCCACTTT.

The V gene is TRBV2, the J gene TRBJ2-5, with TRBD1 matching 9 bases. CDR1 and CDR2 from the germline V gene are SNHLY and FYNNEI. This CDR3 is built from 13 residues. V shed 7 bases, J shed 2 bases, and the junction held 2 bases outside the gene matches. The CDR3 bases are TGTGCCAGCACGGGACAGGGTCAAGAGACCCAGTACTTC. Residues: CASTGQGQETQYF.

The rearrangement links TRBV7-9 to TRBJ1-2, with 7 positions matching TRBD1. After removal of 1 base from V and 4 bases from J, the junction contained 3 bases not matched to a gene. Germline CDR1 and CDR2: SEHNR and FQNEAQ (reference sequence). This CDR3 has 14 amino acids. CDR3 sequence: CASSLVGDSYGYTF. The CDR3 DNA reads TGTGCCAGCAGCTTAGTAGGGGACAGCTATGGCTACACCTTC.

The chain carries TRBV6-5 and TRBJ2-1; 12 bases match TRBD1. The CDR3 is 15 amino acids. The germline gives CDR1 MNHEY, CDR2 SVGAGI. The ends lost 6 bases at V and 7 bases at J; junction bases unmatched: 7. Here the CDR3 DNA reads TGTGCCAGCAGCCCCGGGACAGGGGGCAGGAATGAGCAGTTCTTC. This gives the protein CASSPGTGGRNEQFF.

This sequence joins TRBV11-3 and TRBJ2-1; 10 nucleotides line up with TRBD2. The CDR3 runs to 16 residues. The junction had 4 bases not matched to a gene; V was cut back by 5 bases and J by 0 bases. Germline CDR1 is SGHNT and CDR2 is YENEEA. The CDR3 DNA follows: TGTGCCAGCAGCGGCGCTAGCGGGAGCTCCTACAATGAGCAGTTCTTC. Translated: CASSGASGSSYNEQFF.

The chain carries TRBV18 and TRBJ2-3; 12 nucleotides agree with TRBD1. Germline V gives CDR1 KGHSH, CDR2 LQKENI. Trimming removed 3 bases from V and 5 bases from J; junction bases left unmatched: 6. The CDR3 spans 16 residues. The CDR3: CASSPGDRGRKDTQYF. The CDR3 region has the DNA TGTGCCAGCTCACCCGGGGACAGGGGGCGAAAAGATACGCAGTATTTT.

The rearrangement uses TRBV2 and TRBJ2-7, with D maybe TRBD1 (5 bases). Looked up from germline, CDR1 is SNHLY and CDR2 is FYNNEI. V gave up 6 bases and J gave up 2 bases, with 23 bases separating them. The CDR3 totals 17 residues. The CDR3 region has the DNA TGTGCCAGCAGCTCCAACCCGCCCAAACAGGTGGCCTACGAGCAGTACTTC. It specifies CASSSNPPKQVAYEQYF.

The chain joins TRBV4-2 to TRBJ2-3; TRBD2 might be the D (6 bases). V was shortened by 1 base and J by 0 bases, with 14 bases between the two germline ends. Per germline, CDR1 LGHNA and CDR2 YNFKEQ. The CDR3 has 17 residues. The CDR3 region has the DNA TGTGCCAGCAGCCAAGGCGCGGGGTGGACTAGCACAGATACGCAGTATTTT. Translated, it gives CASSQGAGWTSTDTQYF.

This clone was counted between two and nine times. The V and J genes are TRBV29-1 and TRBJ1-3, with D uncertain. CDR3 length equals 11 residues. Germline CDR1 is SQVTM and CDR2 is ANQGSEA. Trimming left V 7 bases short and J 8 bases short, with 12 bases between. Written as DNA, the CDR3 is TGCAGCGCGGACTCGGGAGACACCATATATTTT. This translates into CSADSGDTIYF.

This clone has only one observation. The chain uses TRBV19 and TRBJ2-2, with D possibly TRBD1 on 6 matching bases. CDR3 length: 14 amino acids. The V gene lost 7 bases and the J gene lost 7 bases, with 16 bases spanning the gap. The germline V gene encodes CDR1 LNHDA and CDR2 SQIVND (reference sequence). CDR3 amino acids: CASTLAGEGGELFF. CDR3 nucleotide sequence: TGTGCCAGTACCTTGGCAGGGGAAGGCGGGGAGCTGTTTTTT.

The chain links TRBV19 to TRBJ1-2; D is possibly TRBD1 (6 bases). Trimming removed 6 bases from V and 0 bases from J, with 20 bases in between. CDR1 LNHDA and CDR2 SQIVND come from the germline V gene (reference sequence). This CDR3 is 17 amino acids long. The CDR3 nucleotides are TGTGCCAGTAGAGAGACAGGTCCCGGATGGACTAACTATGGCTACACCTTC. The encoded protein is CASRETGPGWTNYGYTF.

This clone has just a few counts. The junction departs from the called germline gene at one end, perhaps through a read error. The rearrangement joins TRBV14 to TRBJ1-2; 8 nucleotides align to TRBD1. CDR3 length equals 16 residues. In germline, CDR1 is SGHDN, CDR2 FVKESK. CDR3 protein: CASSQEVVGRGRLIVF. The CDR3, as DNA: TGTGCCAGCAGCCAAGAGGTAGTAGGCAGGGGGCGTCTGATCGTCTTC.

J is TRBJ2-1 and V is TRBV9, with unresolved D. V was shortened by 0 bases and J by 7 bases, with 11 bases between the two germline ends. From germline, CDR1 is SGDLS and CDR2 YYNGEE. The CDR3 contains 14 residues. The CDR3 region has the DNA TGTGCCAGCAGCGTAGGTAGTCTCTGGAATGAGCAGTTCTTC. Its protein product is CASSVGSLWNEQFF.

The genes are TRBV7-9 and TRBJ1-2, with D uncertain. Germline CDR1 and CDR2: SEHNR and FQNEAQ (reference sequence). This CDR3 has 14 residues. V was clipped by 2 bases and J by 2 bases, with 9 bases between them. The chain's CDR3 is CASSLLSLNYGYTF. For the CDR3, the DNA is TGTGCCAGCAGCTTACTCAGTCTCAACTATGGCTACACCTTC.